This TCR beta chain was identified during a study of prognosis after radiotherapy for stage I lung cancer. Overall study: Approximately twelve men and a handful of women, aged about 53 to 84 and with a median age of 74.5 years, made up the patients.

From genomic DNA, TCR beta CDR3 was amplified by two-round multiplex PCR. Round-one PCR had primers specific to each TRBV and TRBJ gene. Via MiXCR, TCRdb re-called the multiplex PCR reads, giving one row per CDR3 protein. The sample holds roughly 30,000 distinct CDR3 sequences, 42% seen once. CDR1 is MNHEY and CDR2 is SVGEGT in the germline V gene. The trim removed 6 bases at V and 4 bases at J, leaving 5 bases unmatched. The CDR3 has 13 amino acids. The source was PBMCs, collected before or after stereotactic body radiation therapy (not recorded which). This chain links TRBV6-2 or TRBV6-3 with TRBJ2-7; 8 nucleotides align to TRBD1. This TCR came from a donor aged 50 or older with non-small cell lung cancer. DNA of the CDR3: TGTGCCAGCAGCACAGGGGGGTGTTACGAGCAGTACTTC. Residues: CASSTGGCYEQYF.